These 9 T cell receptor beta chains were all obtained from the same sample, sequenced in a study of blood T cell repertoires in COVID-19. This table comes from immunoSEQ multiplex PCR, and its TCRdb copy is limited to in-frame clones, with some not included. The repertoire has more than 110,000 clones, about 89% of them found once; the top ten carry 2.5% to 3%. The sequencing sample was made of peripheral blood. The receptor set was obtained from a man aged 55 to 69 with active or convalescent COVID-19.

V gene TRBV4-1 combines with J gene TRBJ1-2; D is undetermined. Germline V gene lookup returns CDR1 MGHRA and CDR2 YSYEKL. The length of the CDR3 is 14 residues. Trimming cost V 2 bases and J 6 bases, with 13 bases left between them. The CDR3 here is CASSQPTRHDGYTF. The DNA for the CDR3 is TGCGCCAGCAGCCAACCGACACGCCATGATGGCTACACCTTC.

This sequence joins TRBV5-5 and TRBJ2-3; maybe TRBD2 (5 bases). V gave up 2 bases and J gave up 0 bases, with 10 bases separating them. Germline-derived CDR1 and CDR2 are SGHKS and YYEKEE (reference sequence). This CDR3 contains 15 residues. For the CDR3, the DNA is TGTGCCAGCAGCTTTGAGGGCCTTAGCACAGATACGCAGTATTTT. It specifies CASSFEGLSTDTQYF.

Here the CDR3 reads CASSMYGSANTGELFF. Here the CDR3 DNA reads TGTGCCAGTAGTATGTACGGTTCTGCGAACACCGGGGAGCTGTTTTTT. V is TRBV19 and J is TRBJ2-2; D remains ambiguous. CDR1 LNHDA and CDR2 SQIVND come from the germline V gene (reference sequence). The CDR3 extends over 16 amino acids. V shed 3 bases and J shed 0 bases, with 11 bases lying between them. Looking up the rest from reference TRBV19 and TRBJ2-2 gives the full variable domain: DGGITQSPKYLFRKEGQNVTLSCEQNLNHDAMYWYRQDPGQGLRLIYYSQIVNDFQKGDIAEGYSVSREKKESFPLTVTSAQKNPTAFYLCASSMYGSANTGELFFGEGSRLTVL.

This clone was seen a single time. The chain uses TRBV4-1 and TRBJ1-3; TRBD1 is a possible D gene (6 bases). Trimming pared 3 bases from V and 2 bases from J, leaving 14 bases between. The germline gives CDR1 MGHRA, CDR2 YSYEKL. This CDR3 comprises 16 residues. The CDR3 DNA reads TGCGCCAGCAGCCAGAGAGGGGCAGGGGCTGGAAACACCATATATTTT. Its translation: CASSQRGAGAGNTIYF.

This chain joins TRBV7-2 and TRBJ1-2, with D maybe TRBD1 (5 bases). Per germline, CDR1 SGHTA and CDR2 FQGNSA. V lost 5 bases and J lost 2, with 21 bases in between. This CDR3 spans 17 amino acids. The CDR3 loop is CASSLEIRVLSNYGYTF. The CDR3 DNA is TGTGCCAGCAGCCTAGAGATCAGGGTTCTCTCCAACTATGGCTACACCTTC. Based on the CDR3 plus reference TRBV7-2 and TRBJ1-2, the full variable domain is GAGVSQSPSNKVTEKGKDVELRCDPISGHTALYWYRQSLGQGLEFLIYFQGNSAPDKSGLPSDRFSAERTGGSVSTLTIQRTQQEDSAVYLCASSLEIRVLSNYGYTFGSGTRLTVV.

This clone was seen only once. The chain carries TRBV7-2 and TRBJ2-1, with 8 bases lining up with TRBD2. Per germline, CDR1 SGHTA and CDR2 FQGNSA. With 7 bases clipped from V and 6 bases from J, the junction kept 5 bases outside the gene matches. CDR3 length: 13 amino acids. Here the CDR3 reads CASKAGGGNEQFF. The CDR3 DNA is TGTGCCAGCAAGGCGGGAGGTGGCAATGAGCAGTTCTTC.

This clone turned up a few times. The chain links TRBV7-9 to TRBJ2-5; D perhaps matches TRBD2 (5 bases). Trimming took 2 bases from V and 1 from J, leaving 11 bases between them. The CDR3 covers 15 residues. Per the germline V gene, CDR1 is SEHNR and CDR2 is FQNEAQ (reference sequence). This CDR3 is CASSLLRRPQETQYF. CDR3 nucleotides: TGTGCCAGCAGCTTATTGAGGAGGCCCCAAGAGACCCAGTACTTC.

The J gene is TRBJ2-7, the V gene TRBV7-6; D gene ambiguous. Trimming removed 3 bases from V and 5 bases from J, with 8 bases in between. Germline lookup yields CDR1 SGHVS and CDR2 FNYEAQ. The CDR3 has 12 residues. Here the CDR3 reads CASSFWADEQYF. Written as DNA, the CDR3 is TGTGCCAGCAGCTTTTGGGCTGACGAGCAGTACTTC.

This clone was seen a single time. This chain uses TRBV3-1 (or the pseudogene TRBV3-2) with TRBJ2-3; TRBD2 is a possible D gene (5 bases). The CDR3 is 13 amino acids. Per the germline V gene, CDR1 is LGHDT and CDR2 is YNNKEL (reference sequence). V was clipped by 6 bases and J by 6 bases, with 13 bases between them. In DNA form, the CDR3 reads TGTGCCAGCAGTGCCGCGGGTGTCGATACGCAGTATTTT. This translates into CASSAAGVDTQYF.